Listed below are T cell receptor beta chains from one sample, sequenced in a study of beta chain features in type 1 diabetes. Generated by immunoSEQ multiplex PCR, the TCRdb table keeps only in-frame clones and is missing some. The table lists about 700,000 clones, roughly 12% of them singletons, with 0.02% to 0.025% in the top ten. The sequencing input was naive CD4+ T cells from blood. These receptor sequences come from a man aged 18 to 35 with type 1 diabetes. Both conserved end residues are part of each CDR3.

>TRBV7-3|TRBJ2-3
CASSRTSGGAADTQYF
>TRBV6-1|TRBJ1-6
CASSEKDRGHSPLHF
>TRBV2|TRBJ2-2
CASNLMITGELFF
>TRBV7-9|TRBJ1-5
CASSAGGTADQPQHF
>TRBV6-6|TRBJ1-1
CASKNLQANTEAFF
>TRBV30|TRBJ1-4
CAWKRQGSEKLFF
>TRBV7-2|TRBJ2-1
CASSPRPGNEQFF
>TRBV30|TRBJ1-1
CAWSQGQGFMDTEAFF
>TRBV7-9|TRBJ1-5
CASSLSRANQPQHF
>TRBV5-1|TRBJ1-1
CASSLAPKGTEAFF
>TRBV9|TRBJ1-2
CASSWGTGNYGYTF
>TRBV11-3|TRBJ2-2
CASSLEDWRTSVRTGELFF